The 30 T cell receptor beta chains reported below all come from one sample, sequenced in a study of T cell clones after liver transplantation. This table comes from immunoSEQ multiplex PCR, and its TCRdb copy is limited to in-frame clones, with some not included. The sample lists 90,000 to 120,000 clones, 75% to 85% seen once, with 0.8% to 1% in the top ten. The sequencing used CD4+ T cells from blood, collected before liver transplant. All receptors derive from a human donor who received a liver transplant.

J is TRBJ1-5 and V is TRBV30, with 9 bases fitting TRBD1. The germline CDR1 and CDR2 sequences are GTSNPN and SVGIG (reference sequence). V was pared by 1 base and J by 5 bases, with 6 bases of the junction left unmatched. The CDR3 covers 15 residues. The CDR3 spells CAWSAHGQGYQPQHF. The CDR3 DNA reads as TGTGCCTGGAGTGCGCATGGACAGGGGTATCAGCCCCAGCATTTT.

For the CDR3, the DNA is TGTGCCAGTAGGGGTAGCGGGAGTGCAGAGACCCAGTACTTC. Its protein is CASRGSGSAETQYF. The V gene is TRBV19, the J gene TRBJ2-5; 9 bases are a match to TRBD2. The CDR3 loop spans 14 amino acids. Germline V gene sequence: CDR1 LNHDA, CDR2 SQIVND (reference sequence). The V segment lost 6 bases and the J segment 4 bases; nucleotides outside the gene matches: 6.

This clone has just a few counts. V and J are TRBV7-9 and TRBJ1-5; D is perhaps TRBD1 (5 bases). V dropped 5 bases and J dropped 3 bases, with 20 bases sitting between them. The CDR3 runs 17 residues. Germline V CDR1 and CDR2: SEHNR, FQNEAQ (reference sequence). CDR3 DNA: TGTGCCAGCAGCGCCGCGACGGCAGGGCGAATCAATCAGCCCCAGCATTTT. As protein: CASSAATAGRINQPQHF.

The rearrangement uses TRBV19 and TRBJ1-1; D not certain. V shed 6 bases and J shed 0 bases, with 14 bases lying between them. The CDR3 spans 15 residues. CDR1 and CDR2 (germline): LNHDA, SQIVND (reference sequence). CDR3: CASRTGGRMNTEAFF. CDR3 bases: TGTGCCAGTAGAACGGGAGGGCGGATGAACACTGAAGCTTTCTTT.

The chain combines TRBV23-1 with TRBJ1-1, with D possibly matching TRBD1 (5 bases). TRBV23-1 is an open reading frame whose function is uncertain. V shed 4 bases and J shed 1 base, with 10 bases lying between them. CDR3 length: 14 residues. As DNA, the CDR3 is TGCGCCAGCAGTCCCGGGACTTCGAACACTGAAGCTTTCTTT. Its translation: CASSPGTSNTEAFF.

The chain links TRBV5-1 to TRBJ1-2; D not resolved. The CDR3 covers 13 residues. The germline V and J ends were trimmed by 0 bases and 8 bases, with 11 bases remaining between them. Looked up from germline, CDR1 is SGHRS and CDR2 is YFSETQ. The CDR3: CASSLETALGYTF. DNA for the CDR3: TGCGCCAGCAGCTTGGAAACGGCGCTAGGCTACACCTTC.

This clone has just one count. The gene calls are TRBV2 and TRBJ1-2, with D unresolved. The V end was cut by 8 bases, the J end by 4 bases, with 20 bases between. From germline, CDR1 is SNHLY and CDR2 FYNNEI. The CDR3 runs 15 residues. CDR3 in amino acids: CASLELVTLSYGYTF. CDR3 coding DNA: TGTGCCAGCCTTGAACTAGTTACCCTCAGCTATGGCTACACCTTC.

This clone was detected a few times. This chain joins TRBV10-3 and TRBJ2-7; no clear D gene. V was clipped by 2 bases and J by 3 bases, with 5 bases between them. Germline V lookup: CDR1 ENHRY, CDR2 SYGVKD. CDR3 length equals 12 residues. CDR3 in DNA: TGTGCCATCAGTGAGACGGACTACGAGCAGTACTTC. Translation gives CAISETDYEQYF.

The chain links TRBV11-2 to TRBJ2-7; a weak D match, TRBD1 (6 bases). CDR1 and CDR2 from the germline V gene are SGHAT and FQNNGV. Trimming pared 4 bases from V and 4 bases from J, leaving 17 bases between. This CDR3 spans 15 amino acids. The CDR3 region has the DNA TGTGCCAGCAGCTCAAGACAGGCCAGACCTTACGAGCAGTACTTC. Encoded protein: CASSSRQARPYEQYF.

The gene calls are TRBV19 and TRBJ1-6; possibly TRBD1 for D (5 bases). This CDR3 is 13 amino acids long. CDR1 is LNHDA and CDR2 is SQIVND in the germline V gene (reference sequence). The germline V and J ends were trimmed by 9 bases and 5 bases, with 11 bases remaining between them. DNA of the CDR3: TGTGCCAGCCGGGGCAGGAATAATTCACCCCTCCACTTT. Residues: CASRGRNNSPLHF.

The chain links TRBV2 to TRBJ2-7, with D perhaps matching TRBD2 (6 bases). This CDR3 region has 13 residues. CDR1 and CDR2 (germline): SNHLY, FYNNEI. V was pared by 5 bases and J by 7 bases, with 15 bases between. CDR3 nucleotides: TGTGCCAGCAGTACGCCGGGGGTGGGAGAGCAGTACTTC. Protein product: CASSTPGVGEQYF.

The V and J genes are TRBV19 and TRBJ2-1, with TRBD1 matching 9 bases. Germline CDR1 and CDR2: LNHDA and SQIVND (reference sequence). This CDR3 comprises 15 residues. V gave up 5 bases and J gave up 5 bases; unmatched junction bases: 7. The CDR3 is CASSPGTGRDNEQFF. CDR3 DNA: TGTGCCAGTAGTCCAGGGACAGGGAGAGACAATGAGCAGTTCTTC.

This rearrangement joins TRBV5-1 to TRBJ1-2; D is unclear. Trimming shortened V by 0 bases and J by 4 bases, and 13 bases separated the two germline ends. This CDR3 is built from 15 residues. Germline CDR1 SGHRS, CDR2 YFSETQ. The CDR3 sequence is CASSLGPGLGYGYTF. CDR3 bases: TGCGCCAGCAGCTTGGGTCCGGGCTTAGGCTATGGCTACACCTTC. The full variable domain, rest sourced from reference TRBV5-1 and TRBJ1-2, is KAGVTQTPRYLIKTRGQQVTLSCSPISGHRSVSWYQQTPGQGLQFLFEYFSETQRNKGNFPGRFSGRQFSNSRSEMNVSTLELGDSALYLCASSLGPGLGYGYTFGSGTRLTVV.

This sequence joins TRBV12-5 and TRBJ1-2; the D gene is possibly TRBD1 (6 bases). The CDR3 extends over 12 amino acids. Germline loops: CDR1 LGHNT, CDR2 FRNRAP. Trimming shortened V by 5 bases and J by 7 bases, and 11 bases separated the two germline ends. The CDR3 bases are TGTGCTAGTGGTACAGGGAGTGGTGGCTACACCTTC. This codes for CASGTGSGGYTF.

The table lists this clone with a count of one. The V and J genes are TRBV11-2 and TRBJ2-7, with TRBD1 identical over 9 bases. Trimming took 5 bases from V and 5 from J; bases not matched to a gene: 4. Germline CDR1 is SGHAT and CDR2 is FQNNGV. The CDR3 spans 13 residues. The CDR3 is CASSRDRDHEQYF. The CDR3 bases are TGTGCCAGCAGCAGGGACAGGGACCACGAGCAGTACTTC. The full variable domain, with the rest looked up from reference TRBV11-2 and TRBJ2-7, is EAGVAQSPRYKIIEKRQSVAFWCNPISGHATLYWYQQILGQGPKLLIQFQNNGVVDDSQLPKDRFSAERLKGVDSTLKIQPAKLEDSAVYLCASSRDRDHEQYFGPGTRLTVT.

Notes on this clone: Other DNA sequences in this sample translate to the same CDR3. The rearrangement uses TRBV5-1 and TRBJ2-5; 7 nucleotides match TRBD2. The CDR3 covers 13 residues. Germline CDR1 is SGHRS and CDR2 is YFSETQ. J gave up 4 bases and V 0 bases, and 0 bases lay outside the gene matches. In nucleotides, the CDR3 is TGCGCCAGCAGCTTGGGCGGGGGAGAGACCCAGTACTTC. Translated: CASSLGGGETQYF.

The chain recombines TRBV20-1 with TRBJ2-2; no definite D call. The CDR3 covers 11 residues. Trimming took off 5 bases at V and 5 bases at J, with 6 bases between the two ends. From germline, CDR1 is DFQATT and CDR2 SNEGSKA (reference sequence). In nucleotides, the CDR3 is TGCAGTGCTCTTAGTACCGGGGAGCTGTTTTTT. Its protein product is CSALSTGELFF.

This clone has a handful of counts. The V gene is TRBV7-8, the J gene TRBJ1-5; 7 nucleotides match TRBD1. Losses at the gene ends were 2 bases for V and 9 bases for J; bases not matched to a gene: 10. Germline CDR1 SGHVS, CDR2 FQNEAQ. The length of the CDR3 is 15 residues. The CDR3: CASSLTDRALTPQHF. DNA of the CDR3: TGTGCCAGCAGCTTAACCGACAGGGCCCTAACGCCCCAGCATTTT.

V usage is TRBV4-1 and J usage is TRBJ1-2; maybe TRBD1 (6 bases). Germline CDR1 and CDR2: MGHRA and YSYEKL. This CDR3 has 16 amino acids. The germline V and J ends were trimmed by 0 bases and 2 bases, with 13 bases remaining between them. CDR3 in DNA: TGCGCCAGCAGCCAAGATCCAGGAACAGGGAACTATGGCTACACCTTC. Protein product: CASSQDPGTGNYGYTF.

The rearrangement links TRBV6-1 to TRBJ2-3; D not certain. V dropped 0 bases and J dropped 2 bases, with 12 bases sitting between them. Germline V gives CDR1 MNHNS, CDR2 SASEGT. This CDR3 contains 16 residues. The CDR3 DNA reads TGTGCCAGCAGTGAAGCCGGAAGACTGTTCACAGATACGCAGTATTTT. Amino acid sequence: CASSEAGRLFTDTQYF.

This sequence joins TRBV7-7 and TRBJ2-5; perhaps TRBD2 as D (6 bases). Germline lookup yields CDR1 SSHAT and CDR2 FNYEAQ (reference sequence). The ends were cut back, 0 bases at V and 5 bases at J, with 10 bases in the middle. CDR3 size: 14 residues. The CDR3 spells CASSLAGGGETQYF. In DNA, the CDR3 is TGTGCCAGCAGCTTAGCGGGGGGAGGCGAGACCCAGTACTTC.

CDR3 sequence: CASSPGGPGELFF. As DNA, the CDR3 is TGTGCCAGCAGCCCAGGGGGACCCGGGGAGCTGTTTTTT. V is TRBV14 and J is TRBJ2-2; 7 bases are a match to TRBD1. With 4 bases clipped from V and 6 bases from J, the junction kept 2 bases outside the gene matches. The CDR3 covers 13 residues. Germline lookup yields CDR1 SGHDN and CDR2 FVKESK.

Details on this clone: The same CDR3 is also encoded by other DNA sequences in this sample. The chain combines TRBV5-1 with TRBJ2-7; a possible D gene is TRBD2 (6 bases). V was pared by 0 bases and J by 5 bases, with 6 bases between. This CDR3 has 12 residues. Germline lookup yields CDR1 SGHRS and CDR2 YFSETQ. Here the CDR3 reads CASSLGEDEQYF. The CDR3 nucleotides are TGCGCCAGCAGCTTGGGGGAGGACGAGCAGTACTTC.

The chain links TRBV27 to TRBJ2-6, with 9 bases matching TRBD1. Germline V gives CDR1 MNHEY, CDR2 SMNVEV (reference sequence). After removal of 5 bases from V and 0 bases from J, the junction contained 8 bases not matched to a gene. There are 18 residues in the CDR3. This CDR3 is CASSMTGGRRSGANVLTF. CDR3 in DNA: TGTGCCAGCAGTATGACAGGGGGTAGACGCTCTGGGGCCAACGTCCTGACTTTC. Full variable domain (remainder filled in from reference TRBV27 and TRBJ2-6): EAQVTQNPRYLITVTGKKLTVTCSQNMNHEYMSWYRQDPGLGLRQIYYSMNVEVTDKGDVPEGYKVSRKEKRNFPLILESPSPNQTSLYFCASSMTGGRRSGANVLTFGAGSRLTVL.

This chain connects TRBV4-2 to TRBJ2-7; TRBD1 matches at 9 bases. Germline trimming cut 2 bases from V and 5 bases from J; bases unmatched to any gene: 1. Germline V CDR1 and CDR2: LGHNA, YNFKEQ. This CDR3 is 13 amino acids long. In nucleotides, the CDR3 is TGTGCCAGCAGCCAACGGACAGGGGACGAGCAGTACTTC. Protein product: CASSQRTGDEQYF.

This clone has more than one count but fewer than ten. The genes are TRBV5-1 and TRBJ2-1; the match to TRBD2 covers 13 bases. V shed 4 bases, J shed 6 bases, and the junction held 4 bases outside the gene matches. The CDR3 is made up of 15 amino acids. The germline CDR1 and CDR2 sequences are SGHRS and YFSETQ. The CDR3 protein is CASSPGLAGANEQFF. The CDR3 DNA sequence: TGCGCCAGCAGCCCCGGACTAGCGGGAGCCAATGAGCAGTTCTTC.

This chain uses TRBV7-8 with TRBJ1-6; TRBD1 is a possible D gene (6 bases). The CDR3 sequence is 16 residues long. V was trimmed by 5 bases and J by 3 bases, leaving 14 bases between them. Germline CDR1 is SGHVS and CDR2 is FQNEAQ. CDR3 amino acids: CASSSSQGNYNSPLHF. Here the CDR3 DNA reads TGTGCCAGCAGCAGCTCGCAGGGGAACTATAATTCACCCCTCCACTTT.

The chain is built from TRBV27 and TRBJ2-7; 12 nucleotides match TRBD2. V dropped 6 bases and J dropped 4; count of bases not matched to a gene: 7. Germline V gene lookup returns CDR1 MNHEY and CDR2 SMNVEV (reference sequence). There are 15 residues in the CDR3. Here the CDR3 reads CASRPVGTSGYEQYF. In nucleotides, the CDR3 is TGTGCCAGCAGACCCGTGGGGACTAGCGGGTACGAGCAGTACTTC.

This chain joins TRBV30 and TRBJ1-2; TRBD1 matches at 8 bases. The V gene's germline CDR1 is GTSNPN and CDR2 SVGIG (reference sequence). CDR3 length: 14 residues. The J segment lost 5 bases and the V segment lost 2 bases, leaving 7 bases of the junction unmatched. The CDR3: CAWSRQGKPYGYTF. The CDR3 DNA reads TGTGCCTGGAGTCGACAGGGGAAGCCTTATGGCTACACCTTC. Supplemented by reference TRBV30 and TRBJ1-2, the full variable domain reads SQTIHQWPATLVQPVGSPLSLECTVEGTSNPNLYWYRQAAGRGLQLLFYSVGIGQISSEVPQNLSASRPQDRQFILSSKKLLLSDSGFYLCAWSRQGKPYGYTFGSGTRLTVV.

Only one count was recorded for this clone. This sequence joins TRBV5-6 and TRBJ2-5; tentatively, D is TRBD1 or TRBD2 (5 bases each). Germline V lookup: CDR1 SGHDT, CDR2 YYEEEE. V lost 4 bases, J lost 5 bases, and 15 bases lay in between. The CDR3 is 14 amino acids. DNA for the CDR3: TGTGCCAGCAGCCCTCCGGGACGGCGGGAGACCCAGTACTTC. Translated, it gives CASSPPGRRETQYF.